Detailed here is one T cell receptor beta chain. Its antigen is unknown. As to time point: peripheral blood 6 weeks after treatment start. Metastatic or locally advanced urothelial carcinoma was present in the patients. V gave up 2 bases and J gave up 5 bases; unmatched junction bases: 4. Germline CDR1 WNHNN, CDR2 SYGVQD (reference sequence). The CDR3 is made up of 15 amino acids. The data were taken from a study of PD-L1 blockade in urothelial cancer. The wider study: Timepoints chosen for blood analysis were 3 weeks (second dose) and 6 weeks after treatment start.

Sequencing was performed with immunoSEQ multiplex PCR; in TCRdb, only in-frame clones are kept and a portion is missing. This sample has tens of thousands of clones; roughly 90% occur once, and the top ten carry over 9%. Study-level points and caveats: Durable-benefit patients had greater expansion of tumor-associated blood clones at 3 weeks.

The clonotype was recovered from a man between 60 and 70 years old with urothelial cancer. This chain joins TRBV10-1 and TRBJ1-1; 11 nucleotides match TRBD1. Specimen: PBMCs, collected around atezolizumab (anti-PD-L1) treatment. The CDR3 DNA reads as TGCGCCAGCAGTGAGGGGACAGGGGGTCAAACTGAAGCTTTCTTT. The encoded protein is CASSEGTGGQTEAFF.